Reported below is one T cell receptor (beta chain). V lost 4 bases to trimming and J lost 5 bases, with 3 bases between them. The CDR3 spans 11 residues. The germline CDR1 and CDR2 sequences are SGDLS and YYNGEE. These data belong to a study of cytomegalovirus exposure and HLA in healthy donors. The PCR employed 60 Vbeta primers together with 13 Jbeta primers. TCRdb's table, derived via immunoSEQ multiplex PCR, lists solely in-frame clones and lacks some. The sample lists about 120,000 clones, less than 10% occurring once. The source material was PBMCs. V gene TRBV9 combines with J gene TRBJ2-2; D ambiguous. The TCR was taken from a woman aged 40-49 years in good health and CMV-seropositive. The CDR3, as DNA: TGTGCCAGCAGCCGGACCGGGGAGCTGTTTTTT. Its protein is CASSRTGELFF.